This TCR beta chain stems from a study of read filtering for tumor transcriptome and immune sequencing. At the level of the study: Among patients, some 17 were male and some 15 female, aged 47 to 80 (mean around 61).

This clonotype was observed at least ten times. From about 0.4 ug of RNA, a library with molecular barcoded alpha/delta and beta/gamma adaptors was made. TCRdb reanalysed the reads using MiXCR and keeps one entry per CDR3 protein. The repertoire consists of roughly 59,000 distinct CDR3 sequences, with about 19% occurring once and the leading ten covering roughly a tenth. With 5 bases removed from V and 2 bases from J, the gap between germline ends came to 12 bases. The CDR3 totals 14 residues. Germline V lookup: CDR1 DFQATT, CDR2 SNEGSKA (reference sequence). The chain carries TRBV20-1 and TRBJ2-2; a weak D match, TRBD2 (7 bases). This sequence originates from a donor at least 40 years old with multiple myeloma. The specimen sequenced was a population of CD138-negative cells sorted from bone marrow. The CDR3 here is CSALRGANTGELFF. The CDR3 region has the DNA TGCAGTGCTCTACGGGGGGCCAACACCGGGGAGCTGTTTTTT.